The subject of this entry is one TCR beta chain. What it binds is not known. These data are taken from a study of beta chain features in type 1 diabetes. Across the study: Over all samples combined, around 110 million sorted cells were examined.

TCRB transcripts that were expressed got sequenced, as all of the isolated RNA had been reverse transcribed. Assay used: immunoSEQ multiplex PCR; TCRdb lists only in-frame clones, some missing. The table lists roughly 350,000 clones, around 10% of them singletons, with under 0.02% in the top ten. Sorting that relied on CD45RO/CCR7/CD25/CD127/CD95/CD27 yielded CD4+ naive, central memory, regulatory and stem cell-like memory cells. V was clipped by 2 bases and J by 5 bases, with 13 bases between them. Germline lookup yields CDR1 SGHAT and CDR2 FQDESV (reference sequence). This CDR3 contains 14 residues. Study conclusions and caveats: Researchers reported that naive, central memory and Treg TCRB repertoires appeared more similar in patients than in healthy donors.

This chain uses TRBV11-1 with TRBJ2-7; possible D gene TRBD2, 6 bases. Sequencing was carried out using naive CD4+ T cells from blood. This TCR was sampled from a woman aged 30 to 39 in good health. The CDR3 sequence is CASSLIPGADEQYF. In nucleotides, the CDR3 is TGTGCCAGCAGCTTAATTCCGGGAGCCGACGAGCAGTACTTC. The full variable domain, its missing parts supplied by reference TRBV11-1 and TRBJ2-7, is EAEVAQSPRYKITEKSQAVAFWCDPISGHATLYWYRQILGQGPELLVQFQDESVVDDSQLPKDRFSAERLKGVDSTLKIQPAELGDSAMYLCASSLIPGADEQYFGPGTRLTVT.